Listed below are T cell receptor beta chains from one sample, sequenced in a study of blood T cell repertoires in COVID-19. Repertoires were generated with immunoSEQ multiplex PCR, while TCRdb's copy carries only in-frame clones and drops some. Among about 180,000 clones listed, around 77% were seen once. Specimen: peripheral blood. The receptor set was obtained from a man aged 70-80 years with active or convalescent COVID-19. The CDR3 runs from the conserved cysteine through the conserved F or W. The order of the fields is D gene, J gene, clone size, V gene, CDR3 protein, CDR3 DNA. The D gene is left open where the match is weak. Rows give clone size only sometimes, using once, few, many, or a class for an expanded clone.

D gene: -
J gene: TRBJ1-2
clone size: -
V gene: TRBV2
CDR3 protein: CASSETANYGYTF
CDR3 DNA: TGTGCCAGCAGTGAAACAGCTAACTATGGCTACACCTTC

D gene: -
J gene: TRBJ2-5
clone size: -
V gene: TRBV5-1
CDR3 protein: CASSHGWAAEETQYF
CDR3 DNA: TGCGCCAGCAGCCATGGATGGGCAGCGGAAGAGACCCAGTACTTC

D gene: -
J gene: TRBJ1-1
clone size: few
V gene: TRBV19
CDR3 protein: CASSISNGGTEAFF
CDR3 DNA: TGTGCCAGTAGTATTTCGAATGGGGGGACTGAAGCTTTCTTT

D gene: -
J gene: TRBJ1-5
clone size: -
V gene: TRBV19
CDR3 protein: CASSIRSGGSGQPQHF
CDR3 DNA: TGTGCCAGTAGTATACGGTCCGGGGGTAGCGGCCAGCCCCAGCATTTT

D gene: TRBD1
J gene: TRBJ1-1
clone size: -
V gene: TRBV19
CDR3 protein: CASSFQGAANTEAFF
CDR3 DNA: TGTGCCAGTAGTTTCCAGGGGGCGGCGAACACTGAAGCTTTCTTT

D gene: -
J gene: TRBJ1-1
clone size: once
V gene: TRBV21-1
CDR3 protein: CASNTKEGFCIQNTEAFF
CDR3 DNA: TGTGCCAGCAACACAAAGGAGGGGTTTTGTATCCAGAACACTGAAGCTTTCTTT

D gene: -
J gene: TRBJ2-7
clone size: -
V gene: TRBV18
CDR3 protein: CASSPPAQVYEQYF
CDR3 DNA: TGTGCCAGCTCACCACCGGCGCAGGTTTACGAGCAGTACTTC

D gene: TRBD1
J gene: TRBJ1-5
clone size: -
V gene: TRBV6-5
CDR3 protein: CASSSRPGGPQHF
CDR3 DNA: TGTGCCAGCAGTTCCCGCCCAGGGGGGCCCCAGCATTTT

D gene: -
J gene: TRBJ2-1
clone size: many
V gene: TRBV25-1
CDR3 protein: CASSDPILGYNEQFF
CDR3 DNA: TGTGCCAGCAGTGACCCGATCCTAGGCTACAATGAGCAGTTCTTC

D gene: -
J gene: TRBJ1-4
clone size: -
V gene: TRBV19
CDR3 protein: CASSRGQDEKLFF
CDR3 DNA: TGTGCCAGTAGTAGAGGGCAGGATGAAAAACTGTTTTTT

D gene: -
J gene: TRBJ1-1
clone size: -
V gene: TRBV3-1/TRBV3-2
CDR3 protein: CASSQGPSTAHTEAFF
CDR3 DNA: TGTGCCAGCAGCCAAGGCCCCTCGACAGCACACACTGAAGCTTTCTTT

D gene: TRBD2
J gene: TRBJ2-7
clone size: -
V gene: TRBV5-4
CDR3 protein: CASSLLAGGSYEQYF
CDR3 DNA: TGTGCCAGCAGCCTACTAGCGGGAGGATCCTACGAGCAGTACTTC

D gene: TRBD1
J gene: TRBJ2-1
clone size: -
V gene: TRBV6-6
CDR3 protein: CASSHTGGTSNEQFF
CDR3 DNA: TGTGCCAGCAGCCATACAGGGGGCACTAGTAATGAGCAGTTCTTC

D gene: -
J gene: TRBJ2-5
clone size: -
V gene: TRBV28
CDR3 protein: CASSFGDRSETQYF
CDR3 DNA: TGTGCCAGCAGTTTCGGCGACAGGTCGGAGACCCAGTACTTC

D gene: TRBD2
J gene: TRBJ2-7
clone size: -
V gene: TRBV11-2
CDR3 protein: CASMRTSGPYEQYF
CDR3 DNA: TGTGCCAGCATGCGGACTAGCGGCCCCTACGAGCAGTACTTC

D gene: -
J gene: TRBJ1-5
clone size: -
V gene: TRBV19
CDR3 protein: CASRERRGGGNQPQHF
CDR3 DNA: TGTGCCAGTAGAGAAAGACGGGGAGGGGGCAATCAGCCCCAGCATTTT

D gene: -
J gene: TRBJ2-5
clone size: -
V gene: TRBV18
CDR3 protein: CASSLTRGETQYF
CDR3 DNA: TGTGCCAGCTCATTGACTAGAGGGGAGACCCAGTACTTC

D gene: -
J gene: TRBJ2-3
clone size: -
V gene: TRBV7-2
CDR3 protein: CASSLQGSRRTDTQYF
CDR3 DNA: TGTGCCAGCAGCCTCCAAGGGAGCCGACGCACAGATACGCAGTATTTT

D gene: -
J gene: TRBJ2-2
clone size: -
V gene: TRBV4-3
CDR3 protein: CASSQDPGRPNTGELFF
CDR3 DNA: TGCGCCAGCAGCCAAGATCCGGGGAGACCAAACACCGGGGAGCTGTTTTTT

D gene: -
J gene: TRBJ1-2
clone size: -
V gene: TRBV10-1
CDR3 protein: CASSDTYMGYTF
CDR3 DNA: TGCGCCAGCAGTGACACGTACATGGGCTACACCTTC

D gene: -
J gene: TRBJ2-1
clone size: -
V gene: TRBV11-2
CDR3 protein: CASSLRTYTGDGNEQFF
CDR3 DNA: TGTGCCAGCAGCTTGAGGACATATACGGGGGACGGGAATGAGCAGTTCTTC

D gene: -
J gene: TRBJ2-3
clone size: -
V gene: TRBV11-2
CDR3 protein: CASRSNADTQYF
CDR3 DNA: TGTGCCAGCAGATCTAATGCGGATACGCAGTATTTT

D gene: TRBD2
J gene: TRBJ2-1
clone size: -
V gene: TRBV18
CDR3 protein: CASSPQTSGRGSYNEQFF
CDR3 DNA: TGTGCCAGCTCACCACAGACAAGCGGGAGAGGTTCCTACAATGAGCAGTTCTTC

D gene: -
J gene: TRBJ2-3
clone size: -
V gene: TRBV6-1
CDR3 protein: CASNTRNSGYTQYF
CDR3 DNA: TGTGCCAGCAATACCCGAAATAGCGGTTATACGCAGTATTTT

D gene: TRBD1
J gene: TRBJ2-7
clone size: once
V gene: TRBV5-1
CDR3 protein: CASSPTGGVSYEQYF
CDR3 DNA: TGCGCCAGCAGCCCGACAGGGGGGGTCTCCTACGAGCAGTACTTC

D gene: -
J gene: TRBJ1-1
clone size: few
V gene: TRBV4-3
CDR3 protein: CASSQDMRARDTEAFF
CDR3 DNA: TGCGCCAGCAGCCAAGATATGAGGGCGCGGGACACTGAAGCTTTCTTT

D gene: -
J gene: TRBJ2-1
clone size: -
V gene: TRBV18
CDR3 protein: CASSQRTSRGSGNEQFF
CDR3 DNA: TGTGCCAGCTCACAAAGGACTAGCAGGGGGTCGGGGAATGAGCAGTTCTTC

D gene: TRBD1
J gene: TRBJ1-2
clone size: few
V gene: TRBV19
CDR3 protein: CASSRDRGGDGYTF
CDR3 DNA: TGTGCCAGTAGCCGGGACAGGGGCGGGGATGGCTACACCTTC

D gene: -
J gene: TRBJ1-2
clone size: -
V gene: TRBV9
CDR3 protein: CASSVEDYYGYTF
CDR3 DNA: TGTGCCAGCAGCGTAGAGGACTACTATGGCTACACCTTC

D gene: TRBD2
J gene: TRBJ2-1
clone size: few
V gene: TRBV2
CDR3 protein: CASNTLAGQYNEQFF
CDR3 DNA: TGTGCCAGCAATACCCTAGCGGGACAATACAATGAGCAGTTCTTC

D gene: -
J gene: TRBJ2-6
clone size: -
V gene: TRBV30
CDR3 protein: CAWKPSGANVLTF
CDR3 DNA: TGTGCCTGGAAGCCCTCTGGGGCCAACGTCCTGACTTTC

D gene: -
J gene: TRBJ1-5
clone size: -
V gene: TRBV25-1
CDR3 protein: CASSTPTGQSNQPQHF
CDR3 DNA: TGTGCCAGCAGTACCCCGACGGGACAAAGCAATCAGCCCCAGCATTTT

D gene: TRBD2
J gene: TRBJ2-1
clone size: -
V gene: TRBV10-3
CDR3 protein: CAISVAGGGPREQFF
CDR3 DNA: TGTGCCATCAGTGTAGCCGGGGGGGGGCCACGTGAGCAGTTCTTC

D gene: -
J gene: TRBJ1-2
clone size: few
V gene: TRBV2
CDR3 protein: CASSGTGQRGYTF
CDR3 DNA: TGTGCCAGCAGTGGGACTGGCCAGCGGGGCTACACCTTC

D gene: TRBD2
J gene: TRBJ2-1
clone size: -
V gene: TRBV4-2
CDR3 protein: CASSYSGGDYNEQFF
CDR3 DNA: TGTGCCAGCAGCTATAGCGGGGGGGACTACAATGAGCAGTTCTTC

D gene: TRBD1
J gene: TRBJ1-1
clone size: once
V gene: TRBV19
CDR3 protein: CASSPRDRGVMNTEAFF
CDR3 DNA: TGTGCCAGTAGTCCGCGGGACAGGGGCGTCATGAACACTGAAGCTTTCTTT

D gene: -
J gene: TRBJ2-3
clone size: -
V gene: TRBV4-2
CDR3 protein: CASSQEGATSTDTQYF
CDR3 DNA: TGTGCCAGCAGCCAAGAGGGCGCTACTAGCACAGATACGCAGTATTTT

D gene: TRBD1
J gene: TRBJ1-6
clone size: -
V gene: TRBV2
CDR3 protein: CASSTDRVTYNSPLHF
CDR3 DNA: TGTGCCAGCAGTACCGACAGGGTGACCTATAATTCACCCCTCCACTTT

D gene: TRBD1
J gene: TRBJ2-5
clone size: -
V gene: TRBV18
CDR3 protein: CASSTGTGQETQYF
CDR3 DNA: TGTGCCAGCTCCACCGGGACAGGGCAGGAGACCCAGTACTTC

D gene: TRBD2
J gene: TRBJ2-3
clone size: -
V gene: TRBV10-3
CDR3 protein: CAIGAGGPTDTQYF
CDR3 DNA: TGTGCCATCGGGGCGGGAGGGCCCACAGATACGCAGTATTTT

D gene: -
J gene: TRBJ1-2
clone size: -
V gene: TRBV6-5
CDR3 protein: CASRVPNGEGYTF
CDR3 DNA: TGTGCCAGCAGAGTCCCAAATGGGGAGGGCTACACCTTC

D gene: -
J gene: TRBJ2-7
clone size: many
V gene: TRBV4-2
CDR3 protein: CASSQRRAAYEQYF
CDR3 DNA: TGTGCCAGCAGCCAAAGGCGGGCCGCCTACGAGCAGTACTTC

D gene: -
J gene: TRBJ1-5
clone size: -
V gene: TRBV18
CDR3 protein: CASSSQTDGHSVPQHF
CDR3 DNA: TGTGCCAGCTCATCCCAAACGGACGGACACAGCGTACCCCAGCATTTT

D gene: TRBD2
J gene: TRBJ2-1
clone size: -
V gene: TRBV4-3
CDR3 protein: CASSQDMGGGNYNEQFF
CDR3 DNA: TGCGCCAGCAGCCAAGATATGGGGGGGGGAAACTACAATGAGCAGTTCTTC

D gene: TRBD1
J gene: TRBJ1-3
clone size: -
V gene: TRBV19
CDR3 protein: CASSIGTASGNTIYF
CDR3 DNA: TGTGCCAGTAGTATTGGGACAGCCTCTGGAAACACCATATATTTT